This T cell receptor (beta chain) was sequenced during a study of T-cell reconstitution after alpha-beta-depleted transplantation in children. This sample's TCRbeta library carried unique molecular identifier barcodes. TCRdb re-derived calls from the PCR reads in MiXCR, one entry per CDR3 protein. The sample holds about 200,000 distinct CDR3 sequences, approximately 14% seen once. The CDR3 length is 14 residues. CDR1 is GTSNPN and CDR2 is SVGIG in the germline V gene (reference sequence). The junction had 8 bases not matched to a gene; V was cut back by 5 bases and J by 4 bases. The source of this sequence is a human donor who donated a stem cell graft to a child with acute lymphoblastic leukemia. The source was PBMCs from the stem cell graft donor, collected from the stem cell graft. The chain employs TRBV30 and TRBJ2-7; 10 bases align to TRBD1. The CDR3 here is CAWGQGVKDYEQYF. In DNA, the CDR3 is TGTGCCTGGGGACAGGGGGTGAAAGATTACGAGCAGTACTTC.